The sequence of this TCR beta chain was determined in a study of T cells after yellow fever vaccination. From the 5' RACE reads, TCRdb called clonotypes with MiXCR, one entry per CDR3 protein. The table shows hundreds of thousands of distinct CDR3 sequences, with roughly 8.7% occurring only once. The CDR3 totals 14 residues. From germline, CDR1 is SQVTM and CDR2 ANQGSEA. Trimming pared 2 bases from V and 13 bases from J, leaving 23 bases between. V and J are TRBV29-1 and TRBJ1-2, with D hard to call. Source: CD4+ T cells sorted from PBMCs, taken 5 days after the yellow fever booster vaccination. This TCR was sampled from a man between 18 and 29 years old who received the YFV17D yellow fever vaccine. CDR3: CSVENPKPGGLFTF. In DNA form, the CDR3 reads TGCAGCGTTGAAAATCCCAAACCTGGAGGACTCTTCACCTTC.